Each of the 14 T cell receptor beta chains below was sequenced from the same sample in a study of long-term antiretroviral therapy in people with HIV. Version v3.0 of the immunoSEQ assay ran at survey level. Clones were sequenced by immunoSEQ multiplex PCR, and TCRdb holds only the in-frame ones, with some missing. The sample gives roughly 27,000 clones, around 85% of which show up once; 8% to 10% is in the top ten. The sample consisted of unsorted PBMCs, taken 2.3 years after starting antiretroviral therapy. These receptors were collected from a man aged 35-49 years with HIV.

This chain links TRBV7-6 with TRBJ1-1; tentative D call: TRBD1 (6 bases). This CDR3 is built from 13 residues. V gave up 5 bases and J gave up 5 bases, with 12 bases separating them. Germline CDR1 reads SGHVS; CDR2 reads FNYEAQ. CDR3 sequence (DNA): TGTGCCAGCAGCCTACAGGGTTGGACTGAAGCTTTCTTT. Its translation: CASSLQGWTEAFF.

This sequence joins TRBV4-1 and TRBJ2-7, with D perhaps TRBD1 (5 bases). Germline CDR1 MGHRA, CDR2 YSYEKL. The CDR3 length is 16 residues. Trimming stripped 3 bases from V and 0 bases from J, with 15 bases between. The CDR3 reads CASSQSTGRSSYEQYF. The CDR3 DNA sequence: TGCGCCAGCAGCCAGAGTACAGGTAGGAGCTCCTACGAGCAGTACTTC.

The chain uses TRBV7-9 and TRBJ2-5; D may be TRBD2 (7 bases). The germline V gene has CDR1 SEHNR and CDR2 FQNEAQ (reference sequence). V was trimmed by 8 bases and J by 2 bases, leaving 21 bases between them. The CDR3 contains 16 residues. The CDR3 bases are TGTGCCAGCGGAACTATACGGGGGGACATGCAAGAGACCCAGTACTTC. This translates into CASGTIRGDMQETQYF.

J is TRBJ2-4 and V is TRBV30; no clear D. The germline V gene has CDR1 GTSNPN and CDR2 SVGIG (reference sequence). This CDR3 comprises 15 residues. V was shortened by 1 base and J by 0 bases, with 10 bases between the two germline ends. The CDR3 region is CAWSGGTLAKNIQYF. CDR3 in DNA: TGTGCCTGGAGTGGTGGTACACTAGCCAAAAACATTCAGTACTTC.

The chain carries TRBV2 and TRBJ1-6; maybe TRBD1 (5 bases). V gave up 4 bases and J gave up 9 bases, with 13 bases separating them. This CDR3 has 14 residues. Germline V gene lookup returns CDR1 SNHLY and CDR2 FYNNEI. CDR3 loop: CASSGDYFSSPLHF. The CDR3 nucleotides read TGTGCCAGCAGTGGGGACTATTTTAGTTCACCCCTCCACTTT.

The genes are TRBV6-5 and TRBJ1-2, with a tentative D call TRBD1 (6 bases). The CDR3 is 16 residues long. V lost 2 bases and J 6 bases, leaving 19 bases between the germline ends. Germline V gene lookup returns CDR1 MNHEY and CDR2 SVGAGI. The CDR3 loop is CASSYDRIPNSDGYTF. In nucleotides, the CDR3 is TGTGCCAGCAGTTACGACAGGATTCCGAATAGTGATGGCTACACCTTC.

The chain employs TRBV29-1 and TRBJ2-7, with D possibly called TRBD1 or TRBD2 (7 bases each). There are 15 residues in the CDR3. In germline, CDR1 is SQVTM, CDR2 ANQGSEA. Trimming shortened V by 4 bases and J by 5 bases, and 21 bases separated the two germline ends. In nucleotides, the CDR3 is TGCAGCGTTGTCCCCGGGGGAGGGGGCTTTAACGAGCAGTACTTC. Residues: CSVVPGGGGFNEQYF.

This clone occurred once. This rearrangement joins TRBV7-3 to TRBJ2-6; TRBD2 matches 16 bases. J gave up 3 bases and V 5 bases, and 7 bases lay outside the gene matches. The CDR3 is 19 amino acids. Germline CDR1 is SGHTA and CDR2 is FQGTGA. CDR3 protein: CASSVTGLAGGLGANVLTF. For the CDR3, the DNA is TGTGCCAGCAGCGTTACGGGACTAGCGGGAGGGCTTGGGGCCAACGTCCTGACTTTC.

This clone came up a few times. V and J are TRBV27 and TRBJ2-7; D might be TRBD1 (6 bases). V gave up 2 bases and J gave up 3 bases, with 11 bases separating them. CDR3 length: 14 residues. CDR1 and CDR2 from the germline V gene are MNHEY and SMNVEV (reference sequence). CDR3: CASSLGRGYYEQYF. The CDR3 DNA reads as TGTGCCAGCAGTTTAGGCAGGGGTTACTACGAGCAGTACTTC.

V usage is TRBV29-1 and J usage is TRBJ2-7, with TRBD2 matching over 7 bases. Germline loops: CDR1 SQVTM, CDR2 ANQGSEA. The CDR3 sequence is 12 residues long. Trimming cost V 7 bases and J 5 bases; bases outside gene matches: 8. The CDR3 protein is CSGLWEGNEQYF. The CDR3 DNA follows: TGCAGCGGATTGTGGGAGGGTAACGAGCAGTACTTC.

This chain links TRBV6-5 with TRBJ2-7; D is perhaps TRBD1 (6 bases). The CDR3 loop spans 14 amino acids. Germline CDR1 MNHEY, CDR2 SVGAGI. The ends were cut back, 2 bases at V and 4 bases at J, with 12 bases in the middle. The CDR3 DNA follows: TGTGCCAGCAGTTACGCAGGGCAGGGGTACGAGCAGTACTTC. It specifies CASSYAGQGYEQYF.

This clone showed up just a few times. The rearrangement links TRBV28 to TRBJ1-3; TRBD1 might be the D (6 bases). Germline CDR1 is MDHEN and CDR2 is SYDVKM. The CDR3 has 16 residues. V dropped 6 bases and J dropped 0 bases, with 15 bases sitting between them. CDR3 residues: CASSPSDRSSGNTIYF. The CDR3 nucleotides read TGTGCCAGCAGCCCCTCGGACAGATCCTCTGGAAACACCATATATTTT.

This chain uses TRBV11-3 with TRBJ2-1; D is perhaps TRBD1 (5 bases). Germline CDR1 reads SGHNT; CDR2 reads YENEEA. The CDR3 is made up of 12 amino acids. Trimming stripped 8 bases from V and 7 bases from J, with 12 bases between. Written as DNA, the CDR3 is TGTGCCAGCGGGGCAGGAGCTAATGAGCAGTTCTTC. It yields the protein CASGAGANEQFF.

The rearrangement uses TRBV6-1 and TRBJ2-7, with a tentative D call TRBD2 (6 bases). Between the trimmed V and J ends, which lost 2 bases and 2 bases, there was a span of 10 bases. The CDR3 totals 14 residues. Germline CDR1 and CDR2: MNHNS and SASEGT. CDR3 DNA: TGTGCCAGCAGTGAATCGGGGGTAGCCTACGAGCAGTACTTC. It translates to CASSESGVAYEQYF.